This TCR beta chain was identified during a study of blood T cells in healthy people across ages. Study-level results: TCR beta diversity was tightly associated with the proportion of naive T cells.

Peripheral blood was drawn, roughly 10 milliliters per donor. Comments on this clonotype: Its antigen is as yet unknown.

Germline V CDR1 and CDR2: LGHDT, YNNKEL (reference sequence). This CDR3 is 15 amino acids long. Between the trimmed V and J ends, which lost 0 bases and 0 bases, there was a span of 7 bases. For the second PCR, which ran for about 6 to 11 cycles, a sample-barcoded 5' primer and a J-beta primer mix were used. TCRdb re-analysed the 5' RACE reads in MiXCR, keeping a single row per CDR3 protein. The table has roughly 800,000 distinct CDR3 sequences, 25% to 30% seen once. This sample was shared with a second study, whose subject was T cells of mothers and their children. Per that paper: Thymic selection molds TCR recombination output in a comparable way in related and unrelated pairs. Persistent microchimeric T cell clones were not found at ~100 per million sensitivity.

This sequence joins TRBV3-1 and TRBJ2-3; no reliable D call. The receptor was derived from a boy younger than 18 in good health. The sample comprised blood. CDR3 sequence reads: CASSQDLGSTDTQYF. The CDR3 DNA follows: TGTGCCAGCAGCCAAGATTTAGGGAGCACAGATACGCAGTATTTT.